Listed below are T cell receptor beta chains from one sample, sequenced in a study of beta chain features in type 1 diabetes. Sequenced by immunoSEQ multiplex PCR; TCRdb stores in-frame clones only, minus some. The repertoire consists of nearly 250,000 clones, with roughly 15% occurring once and the leading ten covering about 0.026%. The sequenced sample was naive CD4+ T cells from blood. The receptors shown here come from a woman in her thirties or forties in good health. Each CDR3 is given with its conserved first and last residue. The D gene is left open where the match is weak. Not every row has a clone size; where given, it reads once, few, many or a size class.

d_call	v_call	j_call	clone_size	cdr3_nt	cdr3_aa
TRBD1	TRBV27	TRBJ1-5	few	TGTGCCAGCAGTCCAGGGACAGGGCCCACGGGGCAGCCCCAGCATTTT	CASSPGTGPTGQPQHF
TRBD1	TRBV5-4	TRBJ1-1	NA	TGTGCCAGCAGCTTGACGGTTACAGGGGCCACTGAAGCTTTCTTT	CASSLTVTGATEAFF
TRBD1	TRBV5-6	TRBJ2-5	NA	TGTGCCAGCAGCGGGGACAGGGGGCGAAAAGAGACCCAGTACTTC	CASSGDRGRKETQYF
NA	TRBV4-1	TRBJ2-1	few	TGCGCCAGCAGCCCTCAGGGGGGAATCTACAATGAGCAGTTCTTC	CASSPQGGIYNEQFF
TRBD2	TRBV7-2	TRBJ2-3	few	TGTGCCAGCGGCGGGGGAGCAGACTCTAGCACAGATACGCAGTATTTT	CASGGGADSSTDTQYF
NA	TRBV15	TRBJ2-6	NA	TGTGCCACCAGTCGGGGACAAACCTCTGGGGCCAACGTCCTGACTTTC	CATSRGQTSGANVLTF
TRBD1	TRBV29-1	TRBJ1-2	NA	TGCAGCGTTGATGGGAGCGCAAAAGGGGGCGCTTTCTATGGCTACACCTTC	CSVDGSAKGGAFYGYTF
NA	TRBV2	TRBJ2-2	NA	TGTGCCAGCAGTGGTGCAAGCCCCGGGGAGCTGTTTTTT	CASSGASPGELFF
NA	TRBV7-9	TRBJ1-6	NA	TGTGCCAGCAGCCCCCAGGGCGGTAATTCACCCCTCCACTTT	CASSPQGGNSPLHF
NA	TRBV9	TRBJ2-3	few	TGTGCCAGCAGCGTAGGGTCCGGAGATACGCAGTATTTT	CASSVGSGDTQYF
TRBD1	TRBV19	TRBJ1-4	few	TGTGCCAGTTCCGGGACAGCCAGAGAAAAACTGTTTTTT	CASSGTAREKLFF
TRBD2	TRBV5-1	TRBJ2-1	NA	TGCGCCAGCAGCCGCGGGGCGGGTCGGGGAACTAGCGGGGCCAATGAGCAGTTCTTC	CASSRGAGRGTSGANEQFF
NA	TRBV6-1	TRBJ2-5	NA	TGTGCCAGCGGTCCAGGGGTGAAAGAGACCCAGTACTTC	CASGPGVKETQYF
NA	TRBV9	TRBJ2-3	few	TGTGCCAGCAATCCAGTGGGAGTCGCGGGCACAGATACGCAGTATTTT	CASNPVGVAGTDTQYF
NA	TRBV7-9	TRBJ2-7	few	TGTGCCAGCAGCTTAGTTGCGGGCCTAAGCTCCTACGAGCAGTACTTC	CASSLVAGLSSYEQYF
NA	TRBV9	TRBJ2-1	NA	TGTGCCAGCAGCGCCGTAGGGGCAGACAGGCTGAATGAGCAGTTCTTC	CASSAVGADRLNEQFF
TRBD1	TRBV19	TRBJ2-7	few	TGTGCCAGTAGTGCGAAACAGGGGTCCCACGAGCAGTACTTC	CASSAKQGSHEQYF
NA	TRBV27	TRBJ1-5	NA	TGTGCCAGCAGTTCCTATCAGGGGTTCAGGAATCAGCCCCAGCATTTT	CASSSYQGFRNQPQHF
NA	TRBV29-1	TRBJ1-5	NA	TGCAGCGTTGAAGGGACAGGCAATCAGCCCCAGCATTTT	CSVEGTGNQPQHF
NA	TRBV5-1	TRBJ1-2	NA	TGCGCCAGCAGCTACGGTGGGGCCTCCTCCTATGGCTACACCTTC	CASSYGGASSYGYTF
NA	TRBV6-1	TRBJ2-3	few	TGTGCCAGCAGGCCCGGACAGTTCACAGATACGCAGTATTTT	CASRPGQFTDTQYF
NA	TRBV18	TRBJ2-7	NA	TGTGCCAGCTCACCACAGGAGTACGAGCAGTACTTC	CASSPQEYEQYF
NA	TRBV16	TRBJ1-1	NA	TGTGCCAGCGGCGAGCAGGGGAACACTGAAGCTTTCTTT	CASGEQGNTEAFF
NA	TRBV5-1	TRBJ2-2	NA	TGCGCCAGCAGCATAGTGGGCTACACCGGGGAGCTGTTTTTT	CASSIVGYTGELFF
TRBD1	TRBV19	TRBJ2-7	NA	TGTGCCAGTAGTATGGCCGGACAGGGGGCCTCCTACGAGCAGTACTTC	CASSMAGQGASYEQYF
NA	TRBV5-1	TRBJ1-2	few	TGCGCCAGCAGCTCCAAAACTCAGGGCCATGGCTACACCTTC	CASSSKTQGHGYTF
NA	TRBV7-7	TRBJ2-2	few	TGTGCCAGCGGACGGCGGGTATGGCAGGGGAGCACCGGGGAGCTGTTTTTT	CASGRRVWQGSTGELFF
TRBD1	TRBV4-2	TRBJ2-2	few	TGTGCCAGCAGCCTAACCGGGACAGGGGTGACCGGGGAGCTGTTTTTT	CASSLTGTGVTGELFF
TRBD1	TRBV6-6	TRBJ2-7	NA	TGTGCCAGCAGGAGGGGACAGGGGTTTGAGCAGTACTTC	CASRRGQGFEQYF
TRBD1	TRBV5-4	TRBJ1-1	NA	TGTGCCAGCAGCCAAGGACAGGGGGACACTGAAGCTTTCTTT	CASSQGQGDTEAFF
NA	TRBV29-1	TRBJ2-7	few	TGCAGCGCCGGACTGAGCTCCTACGAGCAGTACTTC	CSAGLSSYEQYF
TRBD1	TRBV5-4	TRBJ1-2	NA	TGTGCCAGCAGCCCTCCGACAGGGGAAGGCTACACCTTC	CASSPPTGEGYTF
NA	TRBV7-9	TRBJ2-3	NA	TGTGCCAGCACCCGGGTGATAGATACGCAGTATTTT	CASTRVIDTQYF
NA	TRBV7-9	TRBJ2-3	few	TGTGCCAGCAGCTTAGTCTCTGGCACAGATACGCAGTATTTT	CASSLVSGTDTQYF
TRBD1	TRBV5-6	TRBJ1-5	few	TGTGCCAGCAGCTTCGGCGCTGGGACAGGCCAGCCCCAGCATTTT	CASSFGAGTGQPQHF
TRBD1	TRBV5-1	TRBJ1-1	few	TGCGCCAGCAATCCGGGACAGGGGGGGTTTGGCGCTGAAGCTTTCTTT	CASNPGQGGFGAEAFF
TRBD1	TRBV9	TRBJ2-1	NA	TGTGCCAGCAGCTTCCTAGGGGGCCTCAGCTCCTACAATGAGCAGTTCTTC	CASSFLGGLSSYNEQFF
TRBD1	TRBV6-5	TRBJ2-7	few	TGTGCCAGCAGTTACTCACGGGCAGGGGGTAAGAACGAGCAGTACTTC	CASSYSRAGGKNEQYF
NA	TRBV7-2	TRBJ2-4	few	TGCGCCAGCAGCCAAGATGGGCTCCTAGCCAAAAACATTCAGTACTTC	CASSQDGLLAKNIQYF
NA	TRBV5-4	TRBJ2-2	NA	TGTGCCAGCAGCTCCACAGGGACGGGCGGGGAGCTGTTTTTT	CASSSTGTGGELFF
TRBD2	TRBV5-1	TRBJ2-4	NA	TGCGCCAGCAGCTTCGCGGGGGACATTCAGTACTTC	CASSFAGDIQYF
TRBD1	TRBV5-1	TRBJ2-7	NA	TGCGCCAGCAGCAAACAGGGGGAACTTTCCTACGAGCAGTACTTC	CASSKQGELSYEQYF
TRBD1	TRBV7-9	TRBJ2-7	few	TGTGCCAGCAGCATTAAGGGACAGGGAGCCTACGAGCAGTACTTC	CASSIKGQGAYEQYF
NA	TRBV18	TRBJ1-3	NA	TGTGCCAGCTCACCAGACTACAGGGCCTCAAGAGGAAACACCATATATTTT	CASSPDYRASRGNTIYF
NA	TRBV9	TRBJ1-3	NA	TGTGCCAGCAGCGAACGGGACACAAGATCTGGAAACACCATATATTTT	CASSERDTRSGNTIYF
NA	TRBV2	TRBJ2-5	few	TGTGCCAGCAGTGAGCGTGGCAGGGGGGCGGAGACCCAGTACTTC	CASSERGRGAETQYF
NA	TRBV28	TRBJ1-4	NA	TGTGCCAGCAGTTTAGCTGCGACAGCAGGTGAAAAACTGTTTTTT	CASSLAATAGEKLFF
NA	TRBV29-1	TRBJ1-3	NA	TGCAGCGTTGTGAGACAGACCCATATCTCTGGAAACACCATATATTTT	CSVVRQTHISGNTIYF
NA	TRBV6-5	TRBJ2-7	NA	TGTGCCAGCAGTAACAGGGCCGAGCAGTACTTC	CASSNRAEQYF
NA	TRBV7-9	TRBJ1-2	NA	TGTGCCAGCAGCCGGGTGACTAACTATGGCTACACCTTC	CASSRVTNYGYTF
TRBD1	TRBV7-2	TRBJ2-7	NA	TGTGCCAGCAGCTTAACAGGGGTCGGGTACGAGCAGTACTTC	CASSLTGVGYEQYF
NA	TRBV19	TRBJ2-7	few	TGTGCCAGTAGTCCTGGTGACAGTCTTTACGAGCAGTACTTC	CASSPGDSLYEQYF
TRBD2	TRBV7-9	TRBJ2-3	many	TGTGCCAGCACCCCCGGGGAGCGGTCGGGAGGAGATACGCAGTATTTT	CASTPGERSGGDTQYF
TRBD1	TRBV25-1	TRBJ2-7	few	TGTGCCAGCAGTGTCACCGGGACAGGGTACGAGCAGTACTTC	CASSVTGTGYEQYF
TRBD1	TRBV19	TRBJ1-1	NA	TGTGCCAGTAGCCTACAGGGACAGGGGCGAACTGAAGCTTTCTTT	CASSLQGQGRTEAFF
TRBD1	TRBV4-3	TRBJ1-5	NA	TGCGCCAGCAGCCAAGCCGCGACAGGGGATCAGCCCCAGCATTTT	CASSQAATGDQPQHF
TRBD1	TRBV2	TRBJ1-5	few	TGTGCCAGCAGTGAAGCCGGATACAGGGGTCAGAATCAGCCCCAGCATTTT	CASSEAGYRGQNQPQHF